This TCR beta chain was documented in a study of control samples from healthy donors and cancer patients. TCRdb's table, derived via immunoSEQ multiplex PCR, lists solely in-frame clones and lacks some. The table has roughly 98,000 clones, 93% seen once. This sequence originates from a man aged 18-30 years in good health. Sequenced material: blood.

The CDR3 DNA sequence: TGTGCCAGCGGATACAGGATGGCTTTCTTT. Its protein product is CASGYRMAFF. V and J are TRBV27 and TRBJ1-1; TRBD1 might be the D (5 bases). Germline-derived CDR1 and CDR2 are MNHEY and SMNVEV (reference sequence). The CDR3 totals 10 residues. V was shortened by 8 bases and J by 11 bases, with 12 bases between the two germline ends.